What follows describes a single T cell receptor beta chain. The entry originates in a study of OX40 agonist ivuxolimab in advanced cancers. Method: immunoSEQ multiplex PCR; TCRdb's copy keeps in-frame clones and lacks some. The profile shows 25,000 to 30,000 clones, 70% to 90% of them singletons. There are 14 residues in the CDR3. Germline CDR1 and CDR2: WSHSY and SAAADI. Losses at the gene ends were 10 bases for V and 8 bases for J; bases not matched to a gene: 11. The sample here was CD4+ or CD8+ T cells sorted from blood, taken in a trial of the OX40 agonist ivuxolimab. The chain joins TRBV10-2 to TRBJ1-6; 7 bases match TRBD1. The TCR comes from an adult with an advanced solid tumor such as melanoma, head and neck, liver or kidney cancer. CDR3 in DNA: TGCGCCACCCAGCCAGGGACAGACTATTCACCCCTCCACTTT. Translated: CATQPGTDYSPLHF.